The source of this TCR beta chain is a study of cytotoxic CD8 clonotypes in ibrutinib-treated CLL. Study information: In all, 10 to 11 patients were relapsed/refractory, approximately 16 were treatment-naive and 17 to 18 were IGHV unmutated. On average, around 85,000 productive rearrangements and more than 200,000 productive templates per sample.

In regard to this clone: The antigen is unknown.

TCRdb's table, derived via immunoSEQ multiplex PCR, lists solely in-frame clones and lacks some. The data show 140,000 to 150,000 clones, around 76% seen once. This CDR3 is built from 15 residues. Germline V gene sequence: CDR1 SGHTA, CDR2 FQGNSA. V gave up 3 bases and J gave up 4 bases; unmatched junction bases: 8. Regarding the study as a whole: Under therapy, public clonotypes either contracted or stayed stable, and they were uncommon. Timing of sampling differed between sustained-remission and progressing patients.

Sequencing used PBMCs, obtained after 24 months of ibrutinib treatment. The clonotype comes from a human donor with chronic lymphocytic leukemia. The chain couples TRBV7-2 to TRBJ1-2; 7 bases agree with TRBD1. This chain's CDR3 is CASSFPQRGLYGYTF. In nucleotides, the CDR3 is TGTGCCAGCAGCTTCCCCCAGAGGGGGCTCTATGGCTACACCTTC.